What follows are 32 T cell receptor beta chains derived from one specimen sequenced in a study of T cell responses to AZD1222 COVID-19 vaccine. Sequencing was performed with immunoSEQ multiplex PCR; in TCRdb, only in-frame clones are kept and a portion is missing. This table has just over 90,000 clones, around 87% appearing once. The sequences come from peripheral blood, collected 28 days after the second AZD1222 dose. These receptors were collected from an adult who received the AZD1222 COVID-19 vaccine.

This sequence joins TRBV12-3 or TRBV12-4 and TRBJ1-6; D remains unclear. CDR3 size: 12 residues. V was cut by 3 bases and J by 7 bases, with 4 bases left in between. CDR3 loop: CASSLQNSPLHF. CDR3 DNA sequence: TGTGCCAGCAGTTTGCAAAATTCACCCCTCCACTTT.

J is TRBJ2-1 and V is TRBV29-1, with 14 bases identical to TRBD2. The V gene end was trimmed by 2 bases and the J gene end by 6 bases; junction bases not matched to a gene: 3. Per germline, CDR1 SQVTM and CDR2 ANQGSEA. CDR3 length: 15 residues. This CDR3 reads CSVEIGTSGGNEQFF. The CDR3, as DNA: TGCAGCGTTGAAATTGGGACTAGCGGGGGCAATGAGCAGTTCTTC.

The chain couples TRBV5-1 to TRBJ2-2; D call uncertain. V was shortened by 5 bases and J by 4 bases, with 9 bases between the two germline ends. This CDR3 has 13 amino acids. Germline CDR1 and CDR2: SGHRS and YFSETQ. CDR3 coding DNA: TGCGCCAGCAGAACTGGGGTCACCGGGGAGCTGTTTTTT. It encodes CASRTGVTGELFF.

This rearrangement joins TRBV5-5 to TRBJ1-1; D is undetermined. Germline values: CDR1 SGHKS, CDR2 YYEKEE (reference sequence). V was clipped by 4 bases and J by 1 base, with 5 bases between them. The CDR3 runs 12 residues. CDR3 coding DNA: TGTGCCAGCAGCCCTGAGAACACTGAAGCTTTCTTT. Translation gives CASSPENTEAFF.

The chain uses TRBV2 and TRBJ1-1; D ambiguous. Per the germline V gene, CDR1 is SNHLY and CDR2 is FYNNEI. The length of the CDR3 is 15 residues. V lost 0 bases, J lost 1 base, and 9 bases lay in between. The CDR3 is CASSEALRGNTEAFF. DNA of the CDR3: TGTGCCAGCAGTGAAGCGCTTCGGGGGAACACTGAAGCTTTCTTT.

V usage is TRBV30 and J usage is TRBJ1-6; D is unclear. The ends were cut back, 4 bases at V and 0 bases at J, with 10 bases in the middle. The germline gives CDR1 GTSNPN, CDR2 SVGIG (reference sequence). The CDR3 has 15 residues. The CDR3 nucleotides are TGTGCCTGGAAAGCCGCTAGCTCCTATAATTCACCCCTCCACTTT. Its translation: CAWKAASSYNSPLHF.

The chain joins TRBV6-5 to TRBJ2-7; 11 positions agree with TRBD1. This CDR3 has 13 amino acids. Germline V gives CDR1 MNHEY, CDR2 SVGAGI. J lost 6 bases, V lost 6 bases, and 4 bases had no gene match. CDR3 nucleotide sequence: TGTGCCAGCAGGGACAGGGGGCTGGGCGAGCAGTACTTC. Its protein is CASRDRGLGEQYF.

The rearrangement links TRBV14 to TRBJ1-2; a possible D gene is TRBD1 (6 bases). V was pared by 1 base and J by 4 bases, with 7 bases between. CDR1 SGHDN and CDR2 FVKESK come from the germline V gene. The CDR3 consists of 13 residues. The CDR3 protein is CASSQGTAYGYTF. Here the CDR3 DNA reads TGTGCCAGCAGCCAAGGGACAGCCTATGGCTACACCTTC.

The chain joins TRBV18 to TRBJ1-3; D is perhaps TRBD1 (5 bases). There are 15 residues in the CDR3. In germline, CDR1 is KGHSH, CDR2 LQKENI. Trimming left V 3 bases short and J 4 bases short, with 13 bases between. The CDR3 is CASSPGAALGNTIYF. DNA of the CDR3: TGTGCCAGCTCACCTGGGGCGGCCCTAGGAAACACCATATATTTT. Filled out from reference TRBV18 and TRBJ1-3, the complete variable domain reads NAGVMQNPRHLVRRRGQEARLRCSPMKGHSHVYWYRQLPEEGLKFMVYLQKENIIDESGMPKERFSAEFPKEGPSILRIQQVVRGDSAAYFCASSPGAALGNTIYFGEGSWLTVV.

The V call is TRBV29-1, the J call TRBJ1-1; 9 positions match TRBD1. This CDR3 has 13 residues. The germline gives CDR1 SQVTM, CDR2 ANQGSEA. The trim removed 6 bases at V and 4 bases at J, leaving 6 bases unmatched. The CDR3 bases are TGCAGCGTCCTTAGACAGGGGGGCACTGAAGCTTTCTTT. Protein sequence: CSVLRQGGTEAFF. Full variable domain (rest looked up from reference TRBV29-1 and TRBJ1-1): SAVISQKPSRDICQRGTSLTIQCQVDSQVTMMFWYRQQPGQSLTLIATANQGSEATYESGFVIDKFPISRPNLTFSTLTVSNMSPEDSSIYLCSVLRQGGTEAFFGQGTRLTVV.

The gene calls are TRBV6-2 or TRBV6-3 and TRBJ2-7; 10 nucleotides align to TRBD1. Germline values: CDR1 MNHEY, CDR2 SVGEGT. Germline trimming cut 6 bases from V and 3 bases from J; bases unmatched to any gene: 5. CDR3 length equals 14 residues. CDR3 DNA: TGTGCCAGCAGGTACGGACAGGGGGGCTACGAGCAGTACTTC. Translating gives CASRYGQGGYEQYF.

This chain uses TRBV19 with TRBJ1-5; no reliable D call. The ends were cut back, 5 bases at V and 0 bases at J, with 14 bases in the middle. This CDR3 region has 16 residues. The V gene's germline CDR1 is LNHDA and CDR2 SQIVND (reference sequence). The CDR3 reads CASSPLGLGSNQPQHF. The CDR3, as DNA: TGTGCCAGTAGTCCGCTCGGCCTGGGTAGCAATCAGCCCCAGCATTTT.

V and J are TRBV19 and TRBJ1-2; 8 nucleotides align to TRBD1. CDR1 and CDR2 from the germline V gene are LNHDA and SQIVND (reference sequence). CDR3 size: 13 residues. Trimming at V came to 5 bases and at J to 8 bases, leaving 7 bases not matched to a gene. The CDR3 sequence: CASSVQGAGGYTF. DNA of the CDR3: TGTGCCAGTAGTGTGCAGGGGGCGGGCGGCTACACCTTC.

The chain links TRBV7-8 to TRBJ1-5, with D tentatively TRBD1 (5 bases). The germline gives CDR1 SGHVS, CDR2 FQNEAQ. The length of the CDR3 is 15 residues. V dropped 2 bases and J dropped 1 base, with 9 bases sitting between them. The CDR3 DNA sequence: TGTGCCAGCAGCTTATCGGGGGGGAGCAATCAGCCCCAGCATTTT. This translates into CASSLSGGSNQPQHF. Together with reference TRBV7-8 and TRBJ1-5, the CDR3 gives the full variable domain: GAGVSQSPRYKVAKRGQDVALRCDPISGHVSLFWYQQALGQGPEFLTYFQNEAQLDKSGLPSDRFFAERPEGSVSTLKIQRTQQEDSAVYLCASSLSGGSNQPQHFGDGTRLSIL.

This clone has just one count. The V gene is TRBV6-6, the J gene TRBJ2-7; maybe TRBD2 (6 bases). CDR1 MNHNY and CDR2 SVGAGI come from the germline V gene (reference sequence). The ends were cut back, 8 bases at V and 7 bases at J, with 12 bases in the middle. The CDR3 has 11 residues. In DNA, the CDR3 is TGTGCCAGCGCCCGGGAGTGGGAGCAGTACTTC. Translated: CASAREWEQYF.

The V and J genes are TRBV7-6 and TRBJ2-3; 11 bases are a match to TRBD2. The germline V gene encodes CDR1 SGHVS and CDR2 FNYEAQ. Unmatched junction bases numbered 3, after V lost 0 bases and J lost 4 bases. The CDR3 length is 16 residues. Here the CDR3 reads CASSLASGGGADTQYF. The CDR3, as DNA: TGTGCCAGCAGCTTAGCTAGCGGGGGGGGAGCAGATACGCAGTATTTT.

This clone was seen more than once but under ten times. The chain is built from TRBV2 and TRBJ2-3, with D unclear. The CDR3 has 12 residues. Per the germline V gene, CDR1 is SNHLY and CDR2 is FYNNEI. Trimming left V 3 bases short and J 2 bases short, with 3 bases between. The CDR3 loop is CASSDDTDTQYF. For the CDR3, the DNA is TGTGCCAGCAGTGACGACACAGATACGCAGTATTTT.

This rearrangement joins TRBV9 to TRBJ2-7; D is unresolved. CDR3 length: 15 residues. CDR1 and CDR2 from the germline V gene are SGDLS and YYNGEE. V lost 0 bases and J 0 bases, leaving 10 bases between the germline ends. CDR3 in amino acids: CASSVGQASSYEQYF. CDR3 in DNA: TGTGCCAGCAGCGTAGGCCAGGCTAGCTCCTACGAGCAGTACTTC. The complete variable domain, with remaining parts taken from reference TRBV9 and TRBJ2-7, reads DSGVTQTPKHLITATGQRVTLRCSPRSGDLSVYWYQQSLDQGLQFLIQYYNGEERAKGNILERFSAQQFPDLHSELNLSSLELGDSALYFCASSVGQASSYEQYFGPGTRLTVT.

CDR3 region: CASSLGGVAYQGPKYGYTF. DNA of the CDR3: TGTGCCAGCAGCTTAGGTGGAGTTGCCTACCAGGGGCCCAAATATGGCTACACCTTC. The gene calls are TRBV7-2 and TRBJ1-2; D might be TRBD1 (6 bases). The CDR3 contains 19 residues. Germline lookup yields CDR1 SGHTA and CDR2 FQGNSA. Trimming took off 1 base at V and 5 bases at J, with 26 bases between the two ends. Complete variable domain (other parts from reference TRBV7-2 and TRBJ1-2): GAGVSQSPSNKVTEKGKDVELRCDPISGHTALYWYRQSLGQGLEFLIYFQGNSAPDKSGLPSDRFSAERTGGSVSTLTIQRTQQEDSAVYLCASSLGGVAYQGPKYGYTFGSGTRLTVV.

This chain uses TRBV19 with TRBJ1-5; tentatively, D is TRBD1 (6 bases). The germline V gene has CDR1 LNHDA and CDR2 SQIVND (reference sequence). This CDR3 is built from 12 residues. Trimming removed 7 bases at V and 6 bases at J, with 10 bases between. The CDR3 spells CASNTGSQPQHF. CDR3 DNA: TGTGCCAGTAATACAGGGAGTCAGCCCCAGCATTTT.

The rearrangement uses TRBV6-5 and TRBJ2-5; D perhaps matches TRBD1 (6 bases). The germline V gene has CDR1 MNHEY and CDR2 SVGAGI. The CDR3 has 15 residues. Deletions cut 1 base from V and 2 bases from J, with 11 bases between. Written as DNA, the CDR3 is TGTGCCAGCAGTTACTGGGACAAGTTGCAAGAGACCCAGTACTTC. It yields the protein CASSYWDKLQETQYF.

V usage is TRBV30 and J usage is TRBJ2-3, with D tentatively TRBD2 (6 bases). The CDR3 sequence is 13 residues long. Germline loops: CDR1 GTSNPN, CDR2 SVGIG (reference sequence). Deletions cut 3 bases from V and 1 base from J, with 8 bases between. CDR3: CAWSGGRTDTQYF. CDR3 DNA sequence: TGTGCCTGGAGCGGGGGTCGCACAGATACGCAGTATTTT.

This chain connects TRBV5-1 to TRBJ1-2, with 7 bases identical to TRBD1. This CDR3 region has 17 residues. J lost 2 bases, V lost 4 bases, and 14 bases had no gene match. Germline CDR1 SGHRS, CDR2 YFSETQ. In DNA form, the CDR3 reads TGCGCCAGCAGCCAGGAAAAGACCAGGGGGAGAAACTATGGCTACACCTTC. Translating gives CASSQEKTRGRNYGYTF.

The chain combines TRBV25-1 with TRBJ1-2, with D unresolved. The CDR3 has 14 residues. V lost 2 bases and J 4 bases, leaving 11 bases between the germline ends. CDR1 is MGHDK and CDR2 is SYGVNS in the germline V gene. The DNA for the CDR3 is TGTGCCAGCAGTGAACCCGGACGGCTCTATGGCTACACCTTC. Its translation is CASSEPGRLYGYTF.

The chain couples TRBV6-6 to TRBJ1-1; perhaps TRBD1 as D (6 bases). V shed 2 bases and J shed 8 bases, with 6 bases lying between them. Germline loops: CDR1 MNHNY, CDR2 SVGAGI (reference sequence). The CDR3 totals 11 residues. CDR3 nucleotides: TGTGCCAGCAGTTACGACAGGGAAGCTTTCTTT. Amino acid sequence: CASSYDREAFF.

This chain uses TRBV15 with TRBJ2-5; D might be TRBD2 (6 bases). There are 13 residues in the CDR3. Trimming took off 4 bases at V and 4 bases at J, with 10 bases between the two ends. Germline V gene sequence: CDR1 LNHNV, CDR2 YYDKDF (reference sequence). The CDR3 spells CATSTGAAETQYF. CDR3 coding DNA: TGTGCCACCAGCACGGGAGCCGCAGAGACCCAGTACTTC.

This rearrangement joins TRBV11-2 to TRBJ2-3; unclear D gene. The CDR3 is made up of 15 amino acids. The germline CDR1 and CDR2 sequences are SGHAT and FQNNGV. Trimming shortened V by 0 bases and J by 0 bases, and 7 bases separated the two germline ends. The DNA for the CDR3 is TGTGCCAGCAGCTTAGAAGCGACTAGCACAGATACGCAGTATTTT. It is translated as CASSLEATSTDTQYF.

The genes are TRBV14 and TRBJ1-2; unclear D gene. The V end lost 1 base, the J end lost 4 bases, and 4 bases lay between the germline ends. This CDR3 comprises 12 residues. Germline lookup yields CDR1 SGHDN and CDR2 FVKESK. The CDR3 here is CASSQGPYGYTF. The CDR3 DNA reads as TGTGCCAGCAGCCAAGGTCCCTATGGCTACACCTTC.

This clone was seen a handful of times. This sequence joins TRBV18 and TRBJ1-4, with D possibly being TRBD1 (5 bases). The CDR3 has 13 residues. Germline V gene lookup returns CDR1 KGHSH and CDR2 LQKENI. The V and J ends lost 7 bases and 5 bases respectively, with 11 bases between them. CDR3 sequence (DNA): TGTGCCAGCTTGGGACTGCTCAATGAAAAACTGTTTTTT. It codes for CASLGLLNEKLFF.

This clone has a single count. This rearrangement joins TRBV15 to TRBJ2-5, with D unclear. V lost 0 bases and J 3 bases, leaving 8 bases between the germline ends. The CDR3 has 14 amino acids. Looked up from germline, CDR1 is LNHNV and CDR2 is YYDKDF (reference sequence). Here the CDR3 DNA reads TGTGCCACCAGCAGAGATTACACAGAAGAGACCCAGTACTTC. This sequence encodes CATSRDYTEETQYF.

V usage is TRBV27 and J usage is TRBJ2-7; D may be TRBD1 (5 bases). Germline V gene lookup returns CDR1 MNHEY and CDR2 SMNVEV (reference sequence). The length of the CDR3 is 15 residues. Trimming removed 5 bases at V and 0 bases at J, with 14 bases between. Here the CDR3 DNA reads TGTGCCAGCAGTGTTATCGACAGAATCTCCTACGAGCAGTACTTC. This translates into CASSVIDRISYEQYF.

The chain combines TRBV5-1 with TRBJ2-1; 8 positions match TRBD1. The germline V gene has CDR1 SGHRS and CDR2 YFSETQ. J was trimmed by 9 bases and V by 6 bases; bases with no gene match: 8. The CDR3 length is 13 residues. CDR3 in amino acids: CASTSDRVSEQFF. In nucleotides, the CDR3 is TGCGCCAGCACCTCGGACAGGGTGAGTGAGCAGTTCTTC.